The 9 T cell receptor beta chains reported below all come from one sample, sequenced in a study of neurological immune-mediated disorders. TCRdb used MiXCR to reprocess the 5' RACE reads, holding one entry per CDR3 protein. The data show some 66,000 distinct CDR3 sequences, under 5% seen once. The source material was PBMCs. These TCRs come from a man aged 25 to 45 with multiple sclerosis.

This clonotype was recorded at least ten times. The genes are TRBV11-2 and TRBJ2-2, with D unclear. The germline V gene has CDR1 SGHAT and CDR2 FQNNGV. Trimming pared 2 bases from V and 1 base from J, leaving 8 bases between. The CDR3 extends over 15 amino acids. CDR3 sequence reads: CASSLFPENTGELFF. In DNA form, the CDR3 reads TGTGCCAGCAGCTTATTTCCGGAGAACACCGGGGAGCTGTTTTTT.

The J gene is TRBJ1-3, the V gene TRBV7-9, with a possible D match to TRBD1 (6 bases). Germline values: CDR1 SEHNR, CDR2 FQNEAQ (reference sequence). The V end lost 8 bases, the J end lost 4 bases, and 12 bases lay between the germline ends. This CDR3 has 13 amino acids. CDR3 DNA: TGTGCCAGCCGCAGGGGCGAAGGAAACACCATATATTTT. Encoded protein: CASRRGEGNTIYF.

The chain joins TRBV7-9 to TRBJ1-6; no firm D call. Looked up from germline, CDR1 is SEHNR and CDR2 is FQNEAQ (reference sequence). This CDR3 has 13 residues. Deletions cut 3 bases from V and 8 bases from J, with 8 bases between. CDR3 region: CASSFDGDSPLHF. DNA for the CDR3: TGTGCCAGCAGCTTTGACGGGGATTCACCCCTCCACTTT. Variable domain in full (rest from reference TRBV7-9 and TRBJ1-6): DTGVSQNPRHKITKRGQNVTFRCDPISEHNRLYWYRQTLGQGPEFLTYFQNEAQLEKSRLLSDRFSAERPKGSFSTLEIQRTEQGDSAMYLCASSFDGDSPLHFGNGTRLTVT.

This clonotype was seen repeatedly, ten times or more. This chain connects TRBV20-1 to TRBJ2-7; a possible D gene is TRBD2 (5 bases). CDR3 length: 11 residues. Trimming left V 2 bases short and J 4 bases short, with 6 bases between. CDR1 is DFQATT and CDR2 is SNEGSKA in the germline V gene (reference sequence). Here the CDR3 DNA reads TGCAGTGCTAGACGGGGATACGAGCAGTACGTC. Translating it yields CSARRGYEQYV.

This clonotype was counted at least ten times. The gene calls are TRBV5-1 and TRBJ2-3; 7 bases match TRBD1. The trim removed 0 bases at V and 2 bases at J, leaving 6 bases unmatched. The germline V gene encodes CDR1 SGHRS and CDR2 YFSETQ. The CDR3 is made up of 16 amino acids. CDR3 in DNA: TGCGCCAGCAGCTTGGACCAGGGACAGACCACAGATACGCAGTATTTT. As protein: CASSLDQGQTTDTQYF.

This clonotype was found many times. V gene TRBV10-3 combines with J gene TRBJ2-7, with a possible D match to TRBD2 (6 bases). The CDR3 has 15 residues. Germline V gene data show CDR1 as ENHRY and CDR2 as SYGVKD. Trimming took 0 bases from V and 4 from J, leaving 13 bases between them. CDR3 residues: CAISESEGRTYEQYF. The CDR3 DNA reads TGTGCCATCAGTGAGTCGGAGGGCAGGACATACGAGCAGTACTTC.

The rearrangement links TRBV7-9 to TRBJ1-4; 10 bases map to TRBD1. V lost 4 bases and J lost 7; bases outside the gene matches: 3. Germline CDR1 and CDR2: SEHNR and FQNEAQ (reference sequence). The CDR3 runs to 14 residues. CDR3 sequence (DNA): TGTGCCAGCAGCTCCGGGACAGGGGTTGAAAAACTGTTTTTT. Protein sequence: CASSSGTGVEKLFF.

This clonotype was seen ten or more times. The chain joins TRBV5-1 to TRBJ2-6; no reliable D call. Trimming shortened V by 4 bases and J by 4 bases, and 6 bases separated the two germline ends. Germline V CDR1 and CDR2: SGHRS, YFSETQ. The CDR3 totals 13 residues. CDR3: CASSPLGANVLTF. CDR3 DNA: TGCGCCAGCAGCCCATTGGGGGCCAACGTCCTGACTTTC.

This clonotype was recorded at least ten times. This chain joins TRBV2 and TRBJ1-2; perhaps TRBD1 as D (5 bases). Germline loops: CDR1 SNHLY, CDR2 FYNNEI. This CDR3 contains 13 residues. Trimming took 6 bases from V and 5 from J, leaving 13 bases between them. The DNA of the CDR3 is TGTGCCAGCAGGGGGGACGCCGCTTATGGCTACACCTTC. It translates to CASRGDAAYGYTF.